Listed below are T cell receptor beta chains from one sample, sequenced in a study of T cells in Graves' hyperthyroidism and ophthalmopathy. TCRdb reprocessed the multiplex PCR reads via MiXCR and lists one record per CDR3 protein. The sample carries approximately 590,000 distinct CDR3 sequences, around 42% recorded once. The sample comprised peripheral blood or thyroid tissue (not recorded which). The receptors here all came from a young woman with Graves' hyperthyroidism. CDR3s include the opening cysteine and the closing phenylalanine or tryptophan. Fields, in order: J gene, V gene, clone size, D gene, CDR3 length, CDR3 protein, CDR3 DNA. D genes are given only for firm matches. Part of the rows lack a size; the others show once, few, many or a class for expanded clones.

j_call: TRBJ2-5; v_call: TRBV29-1; clone_size: many; d_call: -; cdr3_length: 12; cdr3_aa: CSDSGTKETQYF; cdr3_nt: TGCAGTGATTCCGGGACCAAAGAGACCCAGTACTTC
j_call: TRBJ1-4; v_call: TRBV10-3; clone_size: few; d_call: -; cdr3_length: 14; cdr3_aa: CASSEDVTNEKLFF; cdr3_nt: TGTGCCAGCAGTGAAGACGTAACTAATGAAAAACTGTTTTTT
j_call: TRBJ2-5; v_call: TRBV7-6; clone_size: -; d_call: TRBD2; cdr3_length: 16; cdr3_aa: CASSLGTSGNGETQYF; cdr3_nt: TGTGCCAGCAGCCTCGGGACTAGCGGGAACGGAGAGACCCAGTACTTC
j_call: TRBJ1-2; v_call: TRBV2; clone_size: few; d_call: -; cdr3_length: 12; cdr3_aa: CASNQESSGYTF; cdr3_nt: TGTGCCAGCAACCAAGAAAGTTCGGGCTACACCTTC
j_call: TRBJ1-4; v_call: TRBV6-2/TRBV6-3; clone_size: few; d_call: TRBD1; cdr3_length: 14; cdr3_aa: CASSSRDSGEKLFF; cdr3_nt: TGTGCCAGCAGTTCCCGGGACAGTGGTGAAAAACTGTTTTTT
j_call: TRBJ2-7; v_call: TRBV29-1; clone_size: -; d_call: TRBD1; cdr3_length: 12; cdr3_aa: CSAAGTVGEQYF; cdr3_nt: TGCAGCGCAGCCGGGACAGTAGGCGAGCAGTACTTC
j_call: TRBJ1-5; v_call: TRBV11-1; clone_size: -; d_call: -; cdr3_length: 15; cdr3_aa: CASGFVGPGIQPQHF; cdr3_nt: TGTGCCAGCGGCTTCGTCGGCCCAGGGATTCAGCCCCAGCATTTT
j_call: TRBJ2-7; v_call: TRBV10-3; clone_size: -; d_call: -; cdr3_length: 9; cdr3_aa: CARADEQYF; cdr3_nt: TGTGCCAGGGCTGACGAGCAGTACTTC
j_call: TRBJ1-2; v_call: TRBV20-1; clone_size: -; d_call: -; cdr3_length: 14; cdr3_aa: CSAARALGGDGYTF; cdr3_nt: TGCAGTGCCGCCAGGGCATTAGGGGGAGATGGCTACACCTTC
j_call: TRBJ2-7; v_call: TRBV7-9; clone_size: -; d_call: -; cdr3_length: 14; cdr3_aa: CASRPDRDISEQYF; cdr3_nt: TGTGCCAGCAGACCAGACCGGGACATAAGCGAGCAGTACTTC